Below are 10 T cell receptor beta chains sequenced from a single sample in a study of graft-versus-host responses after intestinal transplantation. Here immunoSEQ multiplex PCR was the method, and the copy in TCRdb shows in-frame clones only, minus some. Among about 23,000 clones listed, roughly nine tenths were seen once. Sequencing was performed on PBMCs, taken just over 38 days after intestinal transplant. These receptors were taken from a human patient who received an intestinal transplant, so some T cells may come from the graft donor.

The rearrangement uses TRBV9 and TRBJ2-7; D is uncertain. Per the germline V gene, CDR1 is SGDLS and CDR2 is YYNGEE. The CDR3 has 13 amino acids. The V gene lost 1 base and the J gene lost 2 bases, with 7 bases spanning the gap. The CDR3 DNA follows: TGTGCCAGCAGCGTACCAAACCCCTACGAGCAGTACTTC. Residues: CASSVPNPYEQYF. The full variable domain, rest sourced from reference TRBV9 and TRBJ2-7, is DSGVTQTPKHLITATGQRVTLRCSPRSGDLSVYWYQQSLDQGLQFLIQYYNGEERAKGNILERFSAQQFPDLHSELNLSSLELGDSALYFCASSVPNPYEQYFGPGTRLTVT.

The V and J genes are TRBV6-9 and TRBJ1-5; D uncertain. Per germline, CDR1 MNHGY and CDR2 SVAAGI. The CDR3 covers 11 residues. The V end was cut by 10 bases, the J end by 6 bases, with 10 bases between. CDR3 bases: TGTGCCACGGACCCCATTCAGCCCCAGCATTTT. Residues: CATDPIQPQHF.

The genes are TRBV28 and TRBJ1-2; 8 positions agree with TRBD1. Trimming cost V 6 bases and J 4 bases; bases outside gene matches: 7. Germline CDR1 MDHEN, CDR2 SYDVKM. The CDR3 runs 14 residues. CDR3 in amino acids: CASRKQGVFYGYTF. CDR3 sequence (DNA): TGTGCCAGCAGAAAACAGGGGGTTTTCTATGGCTACACCTTC.

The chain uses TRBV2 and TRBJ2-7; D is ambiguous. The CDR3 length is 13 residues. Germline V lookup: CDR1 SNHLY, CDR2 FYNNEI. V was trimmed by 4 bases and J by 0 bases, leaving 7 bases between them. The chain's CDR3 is CASSGRASYEQYF. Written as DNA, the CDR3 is TGTGCCAGCAGTGGACGGGCCTCCTACGAGCAGTACTTC.

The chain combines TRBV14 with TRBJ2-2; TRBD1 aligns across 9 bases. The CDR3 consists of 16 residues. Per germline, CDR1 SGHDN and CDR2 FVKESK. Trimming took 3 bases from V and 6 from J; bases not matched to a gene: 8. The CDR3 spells CASSHRDRAVAGELFF. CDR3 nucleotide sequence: TGTGCCAGCAGCCATCGGGACAGGGCCGTCGCCGGGGAGCTGTTTTTT.

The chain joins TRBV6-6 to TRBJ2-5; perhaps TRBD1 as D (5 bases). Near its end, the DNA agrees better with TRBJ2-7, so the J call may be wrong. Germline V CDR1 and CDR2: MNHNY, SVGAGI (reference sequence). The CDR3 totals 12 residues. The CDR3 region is CASTTATYEQYF. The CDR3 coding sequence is TGTGCCAGCACGACAGCTACCTACGAGCAGTACTTC.

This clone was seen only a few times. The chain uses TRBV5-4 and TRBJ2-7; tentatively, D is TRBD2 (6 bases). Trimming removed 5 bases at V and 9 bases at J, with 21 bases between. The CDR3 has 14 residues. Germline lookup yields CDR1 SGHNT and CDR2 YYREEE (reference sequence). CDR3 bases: TGTGCCAGCAGGGGCGGGACCTCAAGGGTGGGGCAGTACTTC. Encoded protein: CASRGGTSRVGQYF.

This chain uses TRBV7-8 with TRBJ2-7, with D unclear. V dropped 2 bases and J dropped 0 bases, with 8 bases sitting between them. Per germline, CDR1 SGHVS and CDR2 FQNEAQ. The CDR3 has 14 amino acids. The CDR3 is CASSLQVISYEQYF. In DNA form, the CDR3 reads TGTGCCAGCAGCTTACAGGTGATCTCCTACGAGCAGTACTTC.

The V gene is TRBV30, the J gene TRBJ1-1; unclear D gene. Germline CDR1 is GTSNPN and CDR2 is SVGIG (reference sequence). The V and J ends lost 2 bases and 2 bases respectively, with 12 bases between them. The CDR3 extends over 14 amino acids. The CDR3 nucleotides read TGTGCCTGGAGTCGTGGGCGGACTAACACTGAAGCTTTCTTT. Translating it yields CAWSRGRTNTEAFF. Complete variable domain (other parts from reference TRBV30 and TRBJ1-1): SQTIHQWPATLVQPVGSPLSLECTVEGTSNPNLYWYRQAAGRGLQLLFYSVGIGQISSEVPQNLSASRPQDRQFILSSKKLLLSDSGFYLCAWSRGRTNTEAFFGQGTRLTVV.

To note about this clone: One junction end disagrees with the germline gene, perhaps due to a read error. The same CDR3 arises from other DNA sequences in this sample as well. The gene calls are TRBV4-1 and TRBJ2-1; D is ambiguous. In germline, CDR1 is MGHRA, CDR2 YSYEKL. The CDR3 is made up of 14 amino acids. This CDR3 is CASSQAISNNEQFF. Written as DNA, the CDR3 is TGCGCCAGCAGCCAGGCCATCTCCAACAATGAGCAGTTCTTC.